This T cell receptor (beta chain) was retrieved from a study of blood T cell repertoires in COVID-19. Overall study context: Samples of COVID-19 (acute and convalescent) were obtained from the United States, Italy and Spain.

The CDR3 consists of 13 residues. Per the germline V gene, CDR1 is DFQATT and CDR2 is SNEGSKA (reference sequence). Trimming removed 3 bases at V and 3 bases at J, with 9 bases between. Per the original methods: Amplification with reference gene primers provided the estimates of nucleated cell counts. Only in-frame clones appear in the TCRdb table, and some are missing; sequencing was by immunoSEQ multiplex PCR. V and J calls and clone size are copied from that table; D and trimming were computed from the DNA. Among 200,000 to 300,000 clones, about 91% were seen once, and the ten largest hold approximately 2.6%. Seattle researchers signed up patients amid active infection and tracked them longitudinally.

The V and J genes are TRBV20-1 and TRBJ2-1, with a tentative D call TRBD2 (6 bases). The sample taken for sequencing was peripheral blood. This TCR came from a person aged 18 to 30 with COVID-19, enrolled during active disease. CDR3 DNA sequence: TGCAGTGCTAGTCCCGGGGGCTACAATGAGCAGTTCTTC. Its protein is CSASPGGYNEQFF.